This entry lists 12 T cell receptor beta chains sequenced from one sample in a study of STAT3 mutations in large granular lymphocyte leukemia. Their antigens are not known. Measured with immunoSEQ multiplex PCR; TCRdb has only the in-frame clones, and not every one. Counted here are 3,500 to 5,500 clones, about 66% occurring once; the ten biggest clones make up over 30%. Study-level results: At least one immunodominant TCR beta clonotype appeared in every T-cell large granular lymphocyte leukemia patient.

Sample: PBMCs. The receptors here all came from a human donor with T large granular lymphocyte leukemia. Some clones in this sample may be carry-over from other donors' samples.

The gene calls are TRBV12-5 and TRBJ1-1, with D unresolved. Germline-derived CDR1 and CDR2 are LGHNT and FRNRAP. CDR3 length equals 13 residues. Trimming stripped 7 bases from V and 3 bases from J, with 12 bases between. The CDR3 region has the DNA TGTGCTAGTGCCCCGTCGCAGGACACTGAAGCTTTCTTT. Amino acids: CASAPSQDTEAFF.

The chain uses TRBV7-9 and TRBJ1-5, with 7 bases matching TRBD1. Germline assignment: CDR1 SEHNR and CDR2 FQNEAQ (reference sequence). The CDR3 runs 15 residues. J was trimmed by 5 bases and V by 5 bases; bases with no gene match: 9. DNA for the CDR3: TGTGCCAGCAGCCCGTTAAGGGGGACAGATCAGCCCCAGCATTTT. It codes for CASSPLRGTDQPQHF.

The chain couples TRBV5-1 to TRBJ1-3; D possibly corresponds to TRBD1 (5 bases). Germline assignment: CDR1 SGHRS and CDR2 YFSETQ. V lost 4 bases and J lost 2, with 7 bases in between. This CDR3 comprises 13 residues. This CDR3 is CASSQGTGNTIYF. CDR3 DNA sequence: TGCGCCAGCAGCCAGGGAACTGGAAACACCATATATTTT. Filled out from reference TRBV5-1 and TRBJ1-3, the complete variable domain reads KAGVTQTPRYLIKTRGQQVTLSCSPISGHRSVSWYQQTPGQGLQFLFEYFSETQRNKGNFPGRFSGRQFSNSRSEMNVSTLELGDSALYLCASSQGTGNTIYFGEGSWLTVV.

The chain employs TRBV29-1 and TRBJ1-2; 12 bases are a match to TRBD1. Germline-derived CDR1 and CDR2 are SQVTM and ANQGSEA. This CDR3 region has 17 residues. After removal of 6 bases from V and 4 bases from J, the junction contained 15 bases not matched to a gene. CDR3: CSVHAPGQGAGAYGYTF. The DNA of the CDR3 is TGCAGCGTACATGCCCCGGGACAGGGGGCTGGAGCCTATGGCTACACCTTC.

The V gene is TRBV27, the J gene TRBJ1-2; possible D gene TRBD1, 5 bases. Germline assignment: CDR1 MNHEY and CDR2 SMNVEV (reference sequence). V was shortened by 5 bases and J by 8 bases, with 18 bases between the two germline ends. This CDR3 has 14 residues. CDR3 sequence reads: CASSRSPGHRGYTF. In DNA form, the CDR3 reads TGTGCCAGCAGTCGTTCTCCAGGGCATCGAGGCTACACCTTC.

This clone was seen more than once but under ten times. The chain has TRBV7-3 and TRBJ1-2; the match to TRBD1 covers 7 bases. Germline CDR1 SGHTA, CDR2 FQGTGA. The CDR3 runs to 12 residues. J was trimmed by 5 bases and V by 5 bases; bases with no gene match: 2. CDR3 in DNA: TGTGCCAGCAGCGCACAGGGGTATGGCTACACCTTC. Amino acids: CASSAQGYGYTF.

This clone was detected a few times. The V and J genes are TRBV29-1 and TRBJ1-2; D is unresolved. CDR3 length equals 11 residues. In germline, CDR1 is SQVTM, CDR2 ANQGSEA. Trimming left V 6 bases short and J 6 bases short, with 11 bases between. CDR3 amino acids: CSVMAGNGYTF. The CDR3, as DNA: TGCAGCGTGATGGCGGGGAATGGCTACACCTTC. Full variable domain (outside the CDR3, taken from reference TRBV29-1 and TRBJ1-2): SAVISQKPSRDICQRGTSLTIQCQVDSQVTMMFWYRQQPGQSLTLIATANQGSEATYESGFVIDKFPISRPNLTFSTLTVSNMSPEDSSIYLCSVMAGNGYTFGSGTRLTVV.

In its sample, this clone is large. Germline is not matched at one junction end, which may reflect a read error. The genes are TRBV9 and TRBJ1-3; D gene uncertain. From germline, CDR1 is SGDLS and CDR2 YYNGEE. The CDR3 runs to 12 residues. CDR3 sequence: CASSVLGDTIYF. CDR3 DNA: TGTGCCAGCAGCGTACTTGGAGACACCATATATTTT.

The chain has TRBV30 and TRBJ2-7, with 11 bases matching TRBD2. The CDR3 sequence is 16 residues long. V shed 1 base and J 5 bases; nucleotides not matched to a gene: 10. CDR1 is GTSNPN and CDR2 is SVGIG in the germline V gene (reference sequence). Written as DNA, the CDR3 is TGTGCCTGGAGTGCGTACTTAGCGGGGGGGCCTAACGAGCAGTACTTC. Translating it yields CAWSAYLAGGPNEQYF.

The V gene is TRBV18, the J gene TRBJ2-1, with D maybe TRBD1 (5 bases). The CDR3 runs to 15 residues. Trimming took off 2 bases at V and 5 bases at J, with 13 bases between the two ends. CDR1 and CDR2 from the germline V gene are KGHSH and LQKENI. CDR3 sequence reads: CASSPTQGANNEQFF. For the CDR3, the DNA is TGTGCCAGCTCACCAACGCAGGGCGCCAACAATGAGCAGTTCTTC.

The chain recombines TRBV4-3 with TRBJ2-1; 9 positions match TRBD2. The CDR3 consists of 16 residues. V was pared by 0 bases and J by 7 bases, with 7 bases of the junction left unmatched. CDR1 and CDR2 from the germline V gene are LGHNA and YSLEER. This CDR3 reads CASSQDQAGGHNEQFF. The DNA of the CDR3 is TGCGCCAGCAGCCAAGATCAAGCGGGGGGCCATAATGAGCAGTTCTTC.

This clone was counted only a few times. V gene TRBV4-1 combines with J gene TRBJ1-6, with D uncertain. The CDR3 runs 15 residues. V dropped 1 base and J dropped 6 bases, with 10 bases sitting between them. Per germline, CDR1 MGHRA and CDR2 YSYEKL. Written as DNA, the CDR3 is TGCGCCAGCAGCCAAGGACTACTCGGTAATTCACCCCTCCACTTT. It translates to CASSQGLLGNSPLHF.